Listed here is a single T cell receptor beta chain. What it recognizes is unknown. This specimen comes from a study of CD8 T cells in ankylosing spondylitis. Study-wide results and limits: Prior literature has documented some motif variants in synovial fluid and blood from reactive arthritis. A TCR beta motif made of several highly homologous variants seemed typical of ankylosing spondylitis blood. Peripheral blood samples showed relatively rare disease-linked clones, and these clones were CD8+. Disease-linked clones were reportedly significantly enriched in matched ankylosing spondylitis synovial fluid.

There are 14 residues in the CDR3. Losses at the gene ends were 6 bases for V and 5 bases for J; bases not matched to a gene: 4. Germline CDR1 and CDR2: MNHEY and SVGEGT. TCRdb recomputed calls from the 5' RACE reads with MiXCR, one row per CDR3 protein. The repertoire holds roughly 700,000 distinct CDR3 sequences, with roughly 19% as singletons. Sequenced: blood, either unsorted or a sorted T cell fraction (not recorded which). The chain has TRBV6-2 or TRBV6-3 and TRBJ2-7; 13 bases are a match to TRBD2. The source is a male donor with ankylosing spondylitis. CDR3 sequence (DNA): TGTGCCAGCAGCGGGACTAGCGGGAAGGACGAGCAGTACTTC. The encoded protein is CASSGTSGKDEQYF.